A single sample gave rise to the 16 T cell receptor beta chains below, sequenced in a study of vaccination effects on CD4 cells after COVID-19. Their cognate antigens are unknown. After expansion with viral peptide pools in the ViraFEST assay, antigen-specific CD4+ T cells were sequenced. Cultured cells yielded isolated CD4+ T cells after 10 days. The study found no prior SARS-CoV-2 infection in the vaccine recipients, who tested negative for nucleocapsid antibodies. Assay used: immunoSEQ multiplex PCR; TCRdb lists only in-frame clones, some missing. The sample consists of some 25,000 clones, over 55% of them appearing once. Material: CD4+ T cells from PBMCs cultured with HCoV-OC43 spike peptides, obtained before COVID-19 vaccination. Specified subset: HCoV-OC43 spike overlapping peptide pool stimulation. The receptors stem from a human donor who received a COVID-19 vaccine.

The chain recombines TRBV5-6 with TRBJ1-2, with 8 bases that match TRBD1. CDR1 and CDR2 (germline): SGHDT, YYEEEE. J gave up 4 bases and V 0 bases, and 2 bases lay outside the gene matches. This CDR3 is built from 14 residues. CDR3 sequence: CASSLDDRGYGYTF. In DNA, the CDR3 is TGTGCCAGCAGCTTGGATGACAGGGGCTATGGCTACACCTTC. Full variable domain (remainder filled in from reference TRBV5-6 and TRBJ1-2): DAGVTQSPTHLIKTRGQQVTLRCSPKSGHDTVSWYQQALGQGPQFIFQYYEEEERQRGNFPDRFSGHQFPNYSSELNVNALLLGDSALYLCASSLDDRGYGYTFGSGTRLTVV.

This clone came up a few times. This sequence joins TRBV7-9 and TRBJ2-7; D is perhaps TRBD2 (6 bases). Looked up from germline, CDR1 is SEHNR and CDR2 is FQNEAQ (reference sequence). The CDR3 spans 15 residues. Trimming removed 1 base from V and 2 bases from J, with 12 bases in between. The CDR3 region is CASSLEREKPYEQYF. CDR3 nucleotides: TGTGCCAGCAGCTTAGAACGGGAGAAACCCTACGAGCAGTACTTC.

This chain joins TRBV4-1 and TRBJ2-7, with D possibly matching TRBD1 (5 bases). There are 13 residues in the CDR3. Germline CDR1 MGHRA, CDR2 YSYEKL. Trimming pared 2 bases from V and 4 bases from J, leaving 9 bases between. The CDR3 nucleotides read TGCGCCAGCAGCCAACCTACAGGTTACGAGCAGTACTTC. Translating it yields CASSQPTGYEQYF.

V gene TRBV12-3 or TRBV12-4 combines with J gene TRBJ1-4; D gene ambiguous. The V and J ends lost 1 base and 7 bases respectively, with 4 bases between them. The CDR3 spans 12 residues. The CDR3 nucleotides are TGTGCCAGCAGTTTAGTACGTGAAAAACTGTTTTTT. Translation gives CASSLVREKLFF.

V gene TRBV6-5 combines with J gene TRBJ1-5; D is undetermined. The CDR3 length is 15 residues. V gave up 8 bases and J gave up 2 bases, with 16 bases separating them. The germline gives CDR1 MNHEY, CDR2 SVGAGI. For the CDR3, the DNA is TGTGCCAGCCTTATCTTTGTGGGCGGCAATCAGCCCCAGCATTTT. This codes for CASLIFVGGNQPQHF.

The CDR3 spells CASSLGSVQETQYF. In nucleotides, the CDR3 is TGCGCCAGCAGCTTAGGGTCAGTTCAAGAGACCCAGTACTTC. The chain couples TRBV5-1 to TRBJ2-5; D unclear. Per the germline V gene, CDR1 is SGHRS and CDR2 is YFSETQ. This CDR3 has 14 amino acids. V was shortened by 2 bases and J by 2 bases, with 10 bases between the two germline ends. Drawing the rest from reference TRBV5-1 and TRBJ2-5, the complete variable domain is KAGVTQTPRYLIKTRGQQVTLSCSPISGHRSVSWYQQTPGQGLQFLFEYFSETQRNKGNFPGRFSGRQFSNSRSEMNVSTLELGDSALYLCASSLGSVQETQYFGPGTRLLVL.

The V gene is TRBV5-1, the J gene TRBJ2-4, with TRBD2 as a possible D gene (6 bases). V lost 5 bases and J lost 2, with 17 bases in between. Germline V gene data show CDR1 as SGHRS and CDR2 as YFSETQ. This CDR3 is built from 16 residues. CDR3 sequence reads: CASSTWPGVTKNIQYF. CDR3 in DNA: TGCGCCAGCAGTACCTGGCCGGGGGTAACCAAAAACATTCAGTACTTC. Using reference TRBV5-1 and TRBJ2-4 for the parts outside the CDR3, the full variable domain is KAGVTQTPRYLIKTRGQQVTLSCSPISGHRSVSWYQQTPGQGLQFLFEYFSETQRNKGNFPGRFSGRQFSNSRSEMNVSTLELGDSALYLCASSTWPGVTKNIQYFGAGTRLSVL.

CDR3: CASSPGTDYTGELFF. CDR3 nucleotide sequence: TGCGCCAGCAGCCCTGGAACAGATTACACCGGGGAGCTGTTTTTT. The chain is built from TRBV5-1 and TRBJ2-2; no clear D. The germline V gene has CDR1 SGHRS and CDR2 YFSETQ. Between the trimmed V and J ends, which lost 4 bases and 3 bases, there was a span of 13 bases. CDR3 length equals 15 residues. The entire variable domain, with the rest obtained from reference TRBV5-1 and TRBJ2-2, is as follows: KAGVTQTPRYLIKTRGQQVTLSCSPISGHRSVSWYQQTPGQGLQFLFEYFSETQRNKGNFPGRFSGRQFSNSRSEMNVSTLELGDSALYLCASSPGTDYTGELFFGEGSRLTVL.

The CDR3 sequence: CSASKRGLANTGELFF. DNA for the CDR3: TGCAGTGCTAGTAAAAGAGGACTCGCGAACACCGGGGAGCTGTTTTTT. V gene TRBV20-1 combines with J gene TRBJ2-2; D might be TRBD2 (5 bases). The germline V gene has CDR1 DFQATT and CDR2 SNEGSKA (reference sequence). The CDR3 is 16 residues long. The V end lost 3 bases, the J end lost 0 bases, and 14 bases lay between the germline ends.

This clone was observed a few times. The DNA for the CDR3 is TGTGCCAGAAGCAACACACGGTTGAACACTGAAGCTTTCTTT. It translates to CARSNTRLNTEAFF. The rearrangement uses TRBV5-3 and TRBJ1-1; D uncertain. TRBV5-3 is an ORF for which the function is uncertain. The CDR3 covers 14 residues. With 4 bases removed from V and 0 bases from J, the gap between germline ends came to 10 bases.

This clone was observed a few times. The CDR3 bases are TGTGCCAGAAGCTCCCTACGTAACACTGAAGCTTTCTTT. This gives the protein CARSSLRNTEAFF. V gene TRBV5-3 combines with J gene TRBJ1-1; D is unclear. TRBV5-3 is annotated as an ORF whose role is uncertain. The CDR3 sequence is 13 residues long. The V end was cut by 3 bases, the J end by 2 bases, with 8 bases between.

The chain uses TRBV19 and TRBJ1-5; the D gene is possibly TRBD1 (5 bases). V was shortened by 0 bases and J by 1 base, with 7 bases between the two germline ends. Germline V gives CDR1 LNHDA, CDR2 SQIVND (reference sequence). The CDR3 has 15 residues. CDR3 nucleotide sequence: TGTGCCAGTAGTATAGAGAACAGGAGCAATCAGCCCCAGCATTTT. It translates to CASSIENRSNQPQHF. Complete variable domain (other parts from reference TRBV19 and TRBJ1-5): DGGITQSPKYLFRKEGQNVTLSCEQNLNHDAMYWYRQDPGQGLRLIYYSQIVNDFQKGDIAEGYSVSREKKESFPLTVTSAQKNPTAFYLCASSIENRSNQPQHFGDGTRLSIL.

CDR3 bases: TGTGCCAGCAGCCAAGAAATCCGGGACAGGGGAGGGGACACTGAAGCTTTCTTT. It translates to CASSQEIRDRGGDTEAFF. The chain links TRBV3-1 (or the pseudogene TRBV3-2) to TRBJ1-1; 10 bases match TRBD1. The CDR3 runs to 18 residues. CDR1 and CDR2 from the germline V gene are LGHDT and YNNKEL (reference sequence). V lost 0 bases, J lost 3 bases, and 10 bases stayed unmatched.

This clone is a singleton in its sample. The V and J genes are TRBV11-3 and TRBJ2-1, with 7 bases aligning to TRBD2. Losses at the gene ends were 5 bases for V and 9 bases for J; bases not matched to a gene: 13. Germline loops: CDR1 SGHNT, CDR2 YENEEA. This CDR3 has 15 amino acids. The CDR3 spells CASSPRSGTRFEQFF. In DNA, the CDR3 is TGTGCCAGCAGCCCCCGCAGCGGGACCCGGTTTGAGCAGTTCTTC.

V is TRBV7-8 and J is TRBJ2-7; 14 bases align to TRBD2. V lost 6 bases, J lost 3 bases, and 10 bases stayed unmatched. CDR1 is SGHVS, CDR2 FQNEAQ, per germline. This CDR3 spans 17 amino acids. The CDR3 sequence: CASRPGLAGVKGYEQYF. CDR3 DNA sequence: TGTGCCAGCAGACCGGGACTAGCGGGAGTCAAGGGCTACGAGCAGTACTTC. The full variable domain, rest sourced from reference TRBV7-8 and TRBJ2-7, is GAGVSQSPRYKVAKRGQDVALRCDPISGHVSLFWYQQALGQGPEFLTYFQNEAQLDKSGLPSDRFFAERPEGSVSTLKIQRTQQEDSAVYLCASRPGLAGVKGYEQYFGPGTRLTVT.

This chain uses TRBV7-9 with TRBJ2-1; D possibly corresponds to TRBD2 (7 bases). CDR3 length equals 12 residues. V gave up 3 bases and J gave up 16 bases, with 16 bases separating them. CDR1 SEHNR and CDR2 FQNEAQ come from the germline V gene (reference sequence). DNA for the CDR3: TGTGCCAGCAGCTTTCAGAAGGGGGGGCACTTCTTC. It translates to CASSFQKGGHFF. Looking up the rest from reference TRBV7-9 and TRBJ2-1 gives the full variable domain: DTGVSQNPRHKITKRGQNVTFRCDPISEHNRLYWYRQTLGQGPEFLTYFQNEAQLEKSRLLSDRFSAERPKGSFSTLEIQRTEQGDSAMYLCASSFQKGGHFFGPGTRLTVL.